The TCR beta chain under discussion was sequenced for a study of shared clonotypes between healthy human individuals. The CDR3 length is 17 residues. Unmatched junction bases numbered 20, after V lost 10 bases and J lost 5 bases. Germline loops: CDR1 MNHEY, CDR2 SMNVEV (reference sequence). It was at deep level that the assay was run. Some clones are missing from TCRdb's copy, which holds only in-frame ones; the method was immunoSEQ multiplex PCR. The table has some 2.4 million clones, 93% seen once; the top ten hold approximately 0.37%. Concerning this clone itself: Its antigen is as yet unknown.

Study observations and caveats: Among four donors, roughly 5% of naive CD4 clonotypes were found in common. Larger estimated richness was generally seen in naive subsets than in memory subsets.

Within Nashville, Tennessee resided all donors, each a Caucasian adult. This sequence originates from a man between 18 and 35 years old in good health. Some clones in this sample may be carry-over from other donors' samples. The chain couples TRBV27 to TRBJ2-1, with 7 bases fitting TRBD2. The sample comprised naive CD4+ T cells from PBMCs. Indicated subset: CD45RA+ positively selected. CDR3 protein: CATKTSAGIFAHNEQFF. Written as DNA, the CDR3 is TGTGCCACCAAAACTAGCGCGGGAATCTTTGCCCACAATGAGCAGTTCTTC.